Below are 24 T cell receptor beta chains sequenced from a single sample in a study of glioma-infiltrating T cells. Using RNA template, CDR3s of TCR alpha and beta were amplified with iRepertoire arm-PCR. TCRdb re-called the multiplex PCR reads with MiXCR, one entry per CDR3 protein. Among around 350,000 distinct CDR3 sequences listed, around 38% were seen once. The sample comprised glioma tissue, nonneoplastic brain tissue, or PBMCs (not recorded which). These receptors all stem from a human donor with low-grade glioma or glioblastoma, undergoing nonglioma brain surgery, or in good health (not recorded which).

This clonotype was observed at least ten times. The chain is built from TRBV7-8 and TRBJ2-6, with D tentatively TRBD1 (5 bases). This CDR3 contains 18 residues. Germline-derived CDR1 and CDR2 are SGHVS and FQNEAQ. Between the trimmed V and J ends, which lost 1 base and 0 bases, there was a span of 13 bases. CDR3 nucleotides: TGTGCCAGCAGCTTAGGCAGGGTCTCTATCTCTGGGGCCAACGTCCTGACTTTC. Translation: CASSLGRVSISGANVLTF.

This clonotype was detected only once. CDR3 DNA sequence: TGCGCCAGCAGCCAAGACTGGGCCGCCGGGACCCAGTACTTC. Residues: CASSQDWAAGTQYF. The chain has TRBV4-1 and TRBJ2-5; D is ambiguous. Germline V gene lookup returns CDR1 MGHRA and CDR2 YSYEKL. This CDR3 is 14 amino acids long. V was cut by 0 bases and J by 7 bases, with 12 bases left in between.

CDR3 region: CASSRLAGVATGELFF. The DNA of the CDR3 is TGCGCCAGCAGCCGACTAGCGGGAGTTGCGACCGGGGAGCTGTTTTTT. The J gene is TRBJ2-2, the V gene TRBV4-3; 12 bases are a match to TRBD2. The CDR3 has 16 residues. V lost 4 bases and J lost 5; bases outside the gene matches: 5. Germline-derived CDR1 and CDR2 are LGHNA and YSLEER.

The chain is built from TRBV12-3 or TRBV12-4 and TRBJ2-7; D is perhaps TRBD1 (6 bases). CDR3 size: 15 residues. Trimming stripped 6 bases from V and 1 base from J, with 16 bases between. DNA for the CDR3: TGTGCCAGCAGGGGGGACAAAGCTCGTTCCTACGAGCAGTACTTC. Translating gives CASRGDKARSYEQYF.

In regard to this clonotype: This may arise from a read error, as a much more abundant clone is one base away. This CDR3 fails to terminate in the conserved phenylalanine or tryptophan, so it likely reflects a read error. The V and J genes are TRBV6-2 or TRBV6-3 and TRBJ1-1, with 8 bases matching TRBD1. After removal of 7 bases from V and 1 base from J, the junction contained 8 bases not matched to a gene. There are 15 residues in the CDR3. Germline CDR1 reads MNHEY; CDR2 reads SVGEGT. This CDR3 reads CASTSGGGWNTEAFL. The DNA of the CDR3 is TGTGCCAGCACCTCAGGGGGCGGTTGGAACACTGAAGCTTTCCTT.

The chain joins TRBV3-1 to TRBJ2-5; D ambiguous. This CDR3 region has 13 residues. From germline, CDR1 is LGHDT and CDR2 YNNKEL (reference sequence). V was cut by 4 bases and J by 0 bases, with 6 bases left in between. The CDR3 sequence is CASSPWDQETQYF. The CDR3 DNA reads TGTGCCAGCAGCCCCTGGGACCAAGAGACCCAGTACTTC.

The chain links TRBV28 to TRBJ2-3, with 9 bases that match TRBD1. V was pared by 5 bases and J by 4 bases, with 13 bases of the junction left unmatched. This CDR3 contains 17 residues. Germline-derived CDR1 and CDR2 are MDHEN and SYDVKM. CDR3 DNA: TGTGCCAGCAGTCGAAGGGACAGGGAAGAGTGGGCAGATACGCAGTATTTT. It codes for CASSRRDREEWADTQYF. The full variable domain, its missing parts supplied by reference TRBV28 and TRBJ2-3, is DVKVTQSSRYLVKRTGEKVFLECVQDMDHENMFWYRQDPGLGLRLIYFSYDVKMKEKGDIPEGYSVSREKKERFSLILESASTNQTSMYLCASSRRDREEWADTQYFGPGTRLTVL.

This clonotype was counted a few times. The chain employs TRBV5-4 and TRBJ1-2; a possible D gene is TRBD1 (5 bases). V was shortened by 2 bases and J by 4 bases, with 15 bases between the two germline ends. Germline V gene lookup returns CDR1 SGHNT and CDR2 YYREEE (reference sequence). CDR3 length: 15 amino acids. CDR3 sequence: CASSFFGGAAYGYTF. The CDR3 region has the DNA TGTGCCAGCAGCTTCTTTGGAGGGGCCGCCTATGGCTACACCTTC.

This chain uses TRBV20-1 with TRBJ2-3; D is unresolved. From germline, CDR1 is DFQATT and CDR2 SNEGSKA (reference sequence). With 0 bases removed from V and 2 bases from J, the gap between germline ends came to 9 bases. This CDR3 spans 14 amino acids. The CDR3 here is CSARDRAFTDTQYF. DNA of the CDR3: TGCAGTGCTAGAGATCGGGCTTTCACAGATACGCAGTATTTT.

Many counts were recorded for this clonotype. V is TRBV12-3 or TRBV12-4 and J is TRBJ2-1; a weak D match, TRBD1 (6 bases). The CDR3 runs to 14 residues. Trimming removed 6 bases at V and 2 bases at J, with 11 bases between. CDR3 nucleotide sequence: TGTGCCAGCAGCGCTCGACAGGCCTACAATGAGCAGTTCTTC. Translated: CASSARQAYNEQFF.

The chain recombines TRBV20-1 with TRBJ2-7; D perhaps matches TRBD2 (6 bases). Trimming stripped 0 bases from V and 2 bases from J, with 11 bases between. Germline values: CDR1 DFQATT, CDR2 SNEGSKA (reference sequence). The CDR3 totals 14 residues. CDR3 protein: CSARDRGWAYEQYF. The CDR3, as DNA: TGCAGTGCTAGAGATCGGGGGTGGGCCTACGAGCAGTACTTC.

CDR3 in amino acids: CASSDDGSREQFF. The DNA for the CDR3 is TGTGCCAGCAGTGATGACGGGTCACGGGAGCAGTTCTTC. The J gene is TRBJ2-1, the V gene TRBV2; D gene unclear. V gave up 3 bases and J gave up 10 bases, with 13 bases separating them. Germline loops: CDR1 SNHLY, CDR2 FYNNEI. This CDR3 has 13 residues.

This clonotype has ten or more counts. J is TRBJ2-1 and V is TRBV20-1; possible D gene TRBD2, 6 bases. V was shortened by 6 bases and J by 0 bases, with 9 bases between the two germline ends. The germline CDR1 and CDR2 sequences are DFQATT and SNEGSKA (reference sequence). This CDR3 has 13 residues. The CDR3 DNA follows: TGCAGTGCGGGGCGGGGCTCCTACAATGAGCAGTTCTTC. As protein: CSAGRGSYNEQFF.

The chain has TRBV5-1 and TRBJ2-7; D possibly corresponds to TRBD1 (5 bases). Germline CDR1 reads SGHRS; CDR2 reads YFSETQ. V gave up 0 bases and J gave up 6 bases, with 16 bases separating them. The CDR3 consists of 15 residues. The chain's CDR3 is CASSLGLTGAVEQYF. CDR3 bases: TGCGCCAGCAGCTTGGGCCTAACTGGGGCGGTCGAGCAGTACTTC.

This clonotype was observed at least ten times. The J gene is TRBJ2-7, the V gene TRBV6-1, with 10 bases aligning to TRBD2. Germline values: CDR1 MNHNS, CDR2 SASEGT. The CDR3 runs to 15 residues. The J segment lost 1 base and the V segment lost 6 bases, leaving 6 bases of the junction unmatched. The DNA for the CDR3 is TGTGCCAGCAGGACACTAGCGGGGATATCCTACGAGCAGTACTTC. Residues: CASRTLAGISYEQYF.

V is TRBV5-4 and J is TRBJ2-5, with D possibly matching TRBD2 (6 bases). With 1 base removed from V and 4 bases from J, the gap between germline ends came to 14 bases. Germline V lookup: CDR1 SGHNT, CDR2 YYREEE (reference sequence). The CDR3 has 15 residues. The CDR3 nucleotides are TGTGCCAGCAGCTTGTATCGGGAGCAGGGAGAGACCCAGTACTTC. Translation gives CASSLYREQGETQYF.

V usage is TRBV10-3 and J usage is TRBJ2-1; the D is unclear. Germline V gives CDR1 ENHRY, CDR2 SYGVKD. The CDR3 consists of 12 residues. V lost 8 bases, J lost 8 bases, and 13 bases lay in between. CDR3: CAIGKVGHEQFF. The CDR3, as DNA: TGTGCCATCGGGAAAGTAGGCCATGAGCAGTTCTTC.

Ten or more counts support this clonotype. The rearrangement uses TRBV6-2 or TRBV6-3 and TRBJ2-3; D unresolved. V dropped 6 bases and J dropped 1 base, with 17 bases sitting between them. The germline gives CDR1 MNHEY, CDR2 SVGEGT. The length of the CDR3 is 16 residues. In DNA form, the CDR3 reads TGTGCCAGCAGATCCTTGACCAAGAAACGCACAGATACGCAGTATTTT. This codes for CASRSLTKKRTDTQYF.

CDR3 coding DNA: TGTGCCAGCAGTTCGGGGGGGACGCAGTATTTT. Residues: CASSSGGTQYF. The chain combines TRBV6-2 or TRBV6-3 with TRBJ2-3, with TRBD2 matching over 8 bases. The V gene's germline CDR1 is MNHEY and CDR2 SVGEGT. CDR3 length equals 11 residues. Trimming cost V 4 bases and J 9 bases; bases outside gene matches: 0.

This CDR3 reads CASSQDWTVRSYNEQFF. In DNA form, the CDR3 reads TGCGCCAGCAGCCAAGACTGGACAGTCCGTTCCTACAATGAGCAGTTCTTC. The chain uses TRBV4-3 and TRBJ2-1; D is possibly TRBD1 (6 bases). Germline values: CDR1 LGHNA, CDR2 YSLEER. This CDR3 region has 17 residues. Trimming shortened V by 0 bases and J by 1 base, and 13 bases separated the two germline ends.

About this clonotype: A much larger clone sits a single nucleotide away, making a read error possible. The chain is built from TRBV6-9 and TRBJ2-3; no clear D. The CDR3 is 15 residues long. Germline CDR1 and CDR2: MNHGY and SVAAGI. As DNA, the CDR3 is TGTGTCACCAGTTGGTTAGTGGAAGCCACAGATACGCAGTATTTT. It translates to CVTSWLVEATDTQYF.

This clonotype was counted a few times. The J gene is TRBJ2-7, the V gene TRBV19, with D tentatively TRBD1 or TRBD2 (5 bases each). The CDR3 length is 13 residues. Germline loops: CDR1 LNHDA, CDR2 SQIVND (reference sequence). The V gene lost 4 bases and the J gene lost 4 bases, with 11 bases spanning the gap. The CDR3 region is CASSTGPTYEQYF. DNA of the CDR3: TGTGCCAGTAGTACGGGACCCACTTACGAGCAGTACTTC.

For this clonotype: A much larger clone lies one base from this, so it may be a read error. The rearrangement joins TRBV6-1 to TRBJ2-7; 7 nucleotides agree with TRBD2. Germline V gene sequence: CDR1 MNHNS, CDR2 SASEGT. This CDR3 is 13 amino acids long. The CDR3, as DNA: TGTGCCAGCAGTTGGACTAGTTTCTACGAGCAGTGCTTC. Its protein product is CASSWTSFYEQCF.

V and J are TRBV28 and TRBJ2-3, with 8 positions matching TRBD1. CDR1 is MDHEN and CDR2 is SYDVKM in the germline V gene. The V and J ends lost 5 bases and 3 bases, in that order; junction bases with no gene match: 7. This CDR3 spans 15 amino acids. The CDR3 region has the DNA TGTGCCAGCAGTGCAGGGGGCGGTCGGACAGATACGCAGTATTTT. Its translation: CASSAGGGRTDTQYF.